A single sample gave rise to the 21 T cell receptor beta chains below, sequenced in a study of CD8+CD57+ T cells in acquired aplastic anemia. By flow cytometry, patients selected for sequencing had shown an expansion of CD8+CD57+ cells. The study profiled TCR beta VDJ and CDR3 using genomic DNA as template. TCRdb analysed the reads with MiXCR anew, one entry per CDR3 protein. The sample lists hundreds of thousands of distinct CDR3 sequences, around 82% seen once, with roughly two fifths in the top ten. Sequencing was performed on sorted CD4+, CD8+, or CD8+CD57+ T cells (not recorded which) from PBMCs. The receptors come from a human donor with aplastic anemia.

This clonotype was seen more than once but under ten times. This may arise from a read error, as a much more abundant clone is one base away. The rearrangement joins TRBV7-3 to TRBJ1-1, with 7 bases matching TRBD1. The junction had 0 bases not matched to a gene; V was cut back by 4 bases and J by 1 base. The germline V gene encodes CDR1 SGHTA and CDR2 FQGTGA. The CDR3 consists of 13 residues. DNA for the CDR3: TGTGCCAGCAGCTGGACAGGGAACACTGAAGCTTTCTTT. Translated: CASSWTGNTEAFF.

The chain recombines TRBV7-8 with TRBJ1-2; D remains unclear. V lost 1 base and J lost 11, with 23 bases in between. CDR3 length: 16 amino acids. Per germline, CDR1 SGHVS and CDR2 FQNEAQ. The CDR3 region has the DNA TGTGCCAGCAGCTTAGATGGAGGGCCCGATGCGCAGGATTACACCTTC. Protein product: CASSLDGGPDAQDYTF. Full variable domain (rest looked up from reference TRBV7-8 and TRBJ1-2): GAGVSQSPRYKVAKRGQDVALRCDPISGHVSLFWYQQALGQGPEFLTYFQNEAQLDKSGLPSDRFFAERPEGSVSTLKIQRTQQEDSAVYLCASSLDGGPDAQDYTFGSGTRLTVV.

This clonotype came up once. One end of the junction does not line up with germline, which may come from a read error. This chain links TRBV7-9 with TRBJ2-5, with 11 bases that match TRBD1. Per germline, CDR1 SEHNR and CDR2 FQNEAQ (reference sequence). This CDR3 is built from 14 residues. Here the CDR3 DNA reads TGTGCCGGACAGGGGGCTAGGGAGACCCAGAACTACGGGTTC. Translation gives CAGQGARETQNYGF. The full variable domain, rest sourced from reference TRBV7-9 and TRBJ2-5, is DTGVSQNPRHKITKRGQNVTFRCDPISEHNRLYWYRQTLGQGPEFLTYFQNEAQLEKSRLLSDRFSAERPKGSFSTLEIQRTEQGDSAMYLCAGQGARETQNYGFGPGTRLLVL.

The genes are TRBV5-1 and TRBJ2-7, with D possibly being TRBD1 (6 bases). The CDR3 is 18 residues long. Germline assignment: CDR1 SGHRS and CDR2 YFSETQ. The CDR3 here is CASSFHRVRTALSYEQYV. CDR3 in DNA: TGTGCCAGCAGCTTTCATAGAGTCAGGACAGCCCTTTCCTACGAGCAGTACGTC.

The chain carries TRBV2 and TRBJ2-2; D is perhaps TRBD1 (6 bases). The V gene's germline CDR1 is SNHLY and CDR2 FYNNEI. Trimming took 8 bases from V and 16 from J, leaving 23 bases between them. The CDR3 runs to 13 residues. Written as DNA, the CDR3 is TGTGCCAGCTGGGCCGGGGACACCGATACGCAGTTTTTT. As protein: CASWAGDTDTQFF. Complete variable domain (other parts from reference TRBV2 and TRBJ2-2): EPEVTQTPSHQVTQMGQEVILRCVPISNHLYFYWYRQILGQKVEFLVSFYNNEISEKSEIFDDQFSVERPDGSNFTLKIRSTKLEDSAMYFCASWAGDTDTQFFGEGSRLTVL.

This chain joins TRBV9 and TRBJ1-2; no firm D call. Germline V CDR1 and CDR2: SGDLS, YYNGEE. V was clipped by 4 bases and J by 4 bases, with 14 bases between them. CDR3 length: 14 residues. CDR3 in amino acids: CASSSGTETYGYTF. The CDR3 nucleotides read TGTGCCAGCAGCTCAGGCACGGAGACCTATGGCTACACCTTC.

This chain links TRBV2 with TRBJ1-5; D gene uncertain. V dropped 3 bases and J dropped 13 bases, with 25 bases sitting between them. CDR1 and CDR2 (germline): SNHLY, FYNNEI. This CDR3 contains 16 residues. The CDR3 region has the DNA TGTGCCAGCAGTGAGCTAGAGCCCCTACTCTACGAGCAGCAGCATTTT. It specifies CASSELEPLLYEQQHF.

This chain uses TRBV6-5 with TRBJ2-1; 7 bases line up with TRBD2. The CDR3 totals 15 residues. Per the germline V gene, CDR1 is MNHEY and CDR2 is SVGAGI. The J segment lost 2 bases and the V segment lost 7 bases, leaving 8 bases of the junction unmatched. The CDR3 DNA follows: TGTGCCAGCAACATGGGGGGGGAAACCTACAATGAGCAGTTCTTC. Protein product: CASNMGGETYNEQFF.

The rearrangement joins TRBV7-3 to TRBJ2-7, with D perhaps matching TRBD2 (5 bases). The V and J ends lost 2 bases and 1 base respectively, with 21 bases between them. The CDR3 is 18 amino acids. In germline, CDR1 is SGHTA, CDR2 FQGTGA. The CDR3 sequence: CASSLHLNGKADSYEQYV. As DNA, the CDR3 is TGTGCCAGCAGCTTACATCTAAACGGGAAAGCTGATTCCTACGAGCAGTACGTC.

The chain uses TRBV7-2 and TRBJ2-1; 9 positions match TRBD1. After removal of 6 bases from V and 11 bases from J, the junction contained 17 bases not matched to a gene. The CDR3 extends over 16 amino acids. Germline V gene data show CDR1 as SGHTA and CDR2 as FQGNSA. The CDR3 region has the DNA TGTGCCAGCAGTAAACAGGGGGCAACTAATGAAAAACAGCAGTTCTTC. Protein: CASSKQGATNEKQQFF.

This chain's CDR3 is CASSPAQGTNTGEVLTF. The CDR3 DNA reads TGTGCCAGCAGCCCGGCGCAGGGTACGAACACGGGGGAGGTCCTGACTTTC. The chain is built from TRBV7-9 and TRBJ2-6; maybe TRBD2 (6 bases). This CDR3 is built from 17 residues. Trimming removed 5 bases at V and 13 bases at J, with 27 bases between. Germline V lookup: CDR1 SEHNR, CDR2 FQNEAQ (reference sequence).

The chain couples TRBV7-8 to TRBJ1-5; D not certain. Between the trimmed V and J ends, which lost 7 bases and 6 bases, there was a span of 22 bases. CDR3 length equals 16 residues. Germline CDR1 SGHVS, CDR2 FQNEAQ. The CDR3 region has the DNA TGTGCCAGCACCCCACGGAGACGGACCAAGACTCAGCCCCAGCATTTT. This translates into CASTPRRRTKTQPQHF.

V is TRBV5-4 and J is TRBJ2-3; no clear D gene. The germline gives CDR1 SGHNT, CDR2 YYREEE (reference sequence). V was pared by 4 bases and J by 5 bases, with 11 bases between. This CDR3 has 13 amino acids. The chain's CDR3 is CASSPVDGDTQYF. CDR3 nucleotides: TGTGCCAGCAGCCCCGTGGACGGAGATACGCAGTATTTT.

V and J are TRBV10-3 and TRBJ2-6; D remains ambiguous. The germline gives CDR1 ENHRY, CDR2 SYGVKD. V shed 10 bases and J shed 2 bases, with 9 bases lying between them. The CDR3 runs 13 residues. DNA for the CDR3: TGTGCCACGGGCCTCCCTGGGGCCAACGTCCTGACTTTC. The encoded protein is CATGLPGANVLTF.

J is TRBJ1-1 and V is TRBV4-1; D remains unclear. This CDR3 region has 14 residues. The germline CDR1 and CDR2 sequences are MGHRA and YSYEKL. V was trimmed by 0 bases and J by 3 bases, leaving 8 bases between them. Written as DNA, the CDR3 is TGCGCCAGCAGCCAAGATCAGTACTACACTGAAGCTTTCTTT. It encodes CASSQDQYYTEAFF.

The rearrangement joins TRBV7-8 to TRBJ2-7; a possible D gene is TRBD2 (5 bases). Germline V gene data show CDR1 as SGHVS and CDR2 as FQNEAQ. The CDR3 contains 18 residues. The V end was cut by 3 bases, the J end by 1 base, with 22 bases between. In nucleotides, the CDR3 is TGTGCCAGCAGCTTTCATAGCGAAATGAGCAGCTTTTCCTACGAGCAGTACGTC. Translating gives CASSFHSEMSSFSYEQYV.

The chain couples TRBV5-6 to TRBJ2-3, with 10 bases matching TRBD2. Unmatched junction bases numbered 6, after V lost 3 bases and J lost 5 bases. Germline lookup yields CDR1 SGHDT and CDR2 YYEEEE. The CDR3 is made up of 15 amino acids. The CDR3 loop reads CASSSSSGSGDTQYF. CDR3 in DNA: TGTGCCAGCAGCTCCTCTAGCGGGAGCGGAGATACGCAGTATTTT.

For this clonotype: Without the conserved terminal phenylalanine or tryptophan, this CDR3 likely stems from a read error. It is unclear where the CDR3 begins or ends on the DNA, so no DNA is shown, and the CDR3 is as TCRdb lists it. V and J are TRBV7-2 and TRBJ2-3; the table's D call, TRBD1, has no DNA check behind it. The germline V gene has CDR1 SGHTA and CDR2 FQGNSA. Including both end residues, the CDR3 is 13 amino acids long. The CDR3 region is CASSPATGVPSHG.

Regarding this clonotype: The missing conserved phenylalanine or tryptophan at the end of this CDR3 makes a read error likely. No DNA is shown, since the ends of the CDR3 on it are uncertain; the CDR3 is the one TCRdb lists. This rearrangement joins TRBV9 to TRBJ2-3; the table's D gene call, TRBD2, was not cross checked with the DNA. The CDR3 contains 13 residues when both ends are counted. Per the germline V gene, CDR1 is SGDLS and CDR2 is YYNGEE. CDR3 in amino acids: CASSDGSTRTQPL.

The chain recombines TRBV5-4 with TRBJ2-7; D possibly corresponds to TRBD1 (6 bases). Germline V gene data show CDR1 as SGHNT and CDR2 as YYREEE (reference sequence). The CDR3 sequence is 15 residues long. V was trimmed by 3 bases and J by 4 bases, leaving 17 bases between them. CDR3 DNA sequence: TGTGCCAGCAGCTGGCAATCCGGGACACCGTACGAGCAGTACTTC. The encoded protein is CASSWQSGTPYEQYF.

The chain joins TRBV12-3 or TRBV12-4 to TRBJ2-7; 8 positions match TRBD2. The CDR3 has 14 amino acids. J gave up 0 bases and V 6 bases, and 4 bases lay outside the gene matches. Written as DNA, the CDR3 is TGTGCCAGCAGACTGAGCGGGAGCTCCTACGAGCAGTACTTC. It specifies CASRLSGSSYEQYF.